The 27 T cell receptor beta chains below all came from one sample that was sequenced in a study of cytomegalovirus exposure and HLA in healthy donors. This PCR relied on a set of 60 Vbeta primers and 13 Jbeta primers. Sequencing used immunoSEQ multiplex PCR; TCRdb keeps in-frame clones, though not all of them. The repertoire holds around 130,000 clones, with 82% as singletons. The sample was PBMCs. The receptors shown here come from a male donor in good health and CMV-seropositive.

This chain connects TRBV6-1 to TRBJ2-7; possible D gene TRBD2, 6 bases. Per germline, CDR1 MNHNS and CDR2 SASEGT. The CDR3 totals 14 residues. Deletions cut 3 bases from V and 3 bases from J, with 12 bases between. CDR3 nucleotides: TGTGCCAGCAGTGACGGGAGAGTAGGCTACGAGCAGTACTTC. Protein product: CASSDGRVGYEQYF.

The chain carries TRBV28 and TRBJ2-3; 7 nucleotides agree with TRBD2. Germline-derived CDR1 and CDR2 are MDHEN and SYDVKM. This CDR3 is built from 18 residues. Unmatched junction bases numbered 19, after V lost 10 bases and J lost 0 bases. The CDR3 bases are TGTGCCAACTCCCCTCACCGCGGGAGAAGGGTTAGCACAGATACGCAGTATTTT. As protein: CANSPHRGRRVSTDTQYF.

V and J are TRBV7-9 and TRBJ2-1; 8 nucleotides match TRBD1. With 6 bases clipped from V and 1 base from J, the junction kept 2 bases outside the gene matches. This CDR3 contains 14 residues. Germline-derived CDR1 and CDR2 are SEHNR and FQNEAQ (reference sequence). CDR3 nucleotides: TGTGCCAGCAGTACAGGGGGTTCCTACAATGAGCAGTTCTTC. Protein sequence: CASSTGGSYNEQFF.

The chain is built from TRBV19 and TRBJ1-2; D is ambiguous. This CDR3 has 13 residues. Germline V gives CDR1 LNHDA, CDR2 SQIVND (reference sequence). The germline V and J ends were trimmed by 3 bases and 6 bases, with 11 bases remaining between them. The CDR3 nucleotides read TGTGCCAGTAGTATTTTGGGGAGTGATGGCTACACCTTC. Residues: CASSILGSDGYTF.

The chain is built from TRBV30 and TRBJ1-5; TRBD1 matches at 7 bases. CDR1 is GTSNPN, CDR2 SVGIG, per germline (reference sequence). The CDR3 contains 16 residues. V was pared by 3 bases and J by 3 bases, with 11 bases of the junction left unmatched. The CDR3 region is CAWSESQGVYNQPQHF. DNA of the CDR3: TGTGCCTGGAGCGAATCCCAGGGGGTGTACAATCAGCCCCAGCATTTT.

V and J are TRBV11-2 and TRBJ1-5, with D possibly TRBD1 on 5 matching bases. The CDR3 is made up of 11 amino acids. Germline V gives CDR1 SGHAT, CDR2 FQNNGV. V dropped 0 bases and J dropped 13 bases, with 7 bases sitting between them. The CDR3 bases are TGTGCCAGCAGCTTAGACGGGGGACAGCATTTT. It is translated as CASSLDGGQHF.

The rearrangement uses TRBV18 and TRBJ1-4, with 9 nucleotides matching TRBD1. CDR3 length: 14 residues. The V and J ends lost 6 bases and 6 bases, in that order; junction bases with no gene match: 5. In germline, CDR1 is KGHSH, CDR2 LQKENI. The CDR3: CASSRRDRDEKLFF. The CDR3 DNA is TGTGCCAGCTCGCGCCGGGACAGGGATGAAAAACTGTTTTTT.

The chain combines TRBV5-6 with TRBJ1-4; the match to TRBD1 covers 8 bases. The CDR3 loop spans 14 amino acids. After removal of 0 bases from V and 5 bases from J, the junction contained 0 bases not matched to a gene. CDR1 SGHDT and CDR2 YYEEEE come from the germline V gene. CDR3 sequence (DNA): TGTGCCAGCAGCTTGGGGGACAGGAATGAAAAACTGTTTTTT. This codes for CASSLGDRNEKLFF.

The rearrangement links TRBV2 to TRBJ2-7, with D unclear. Germline CDR1 SNHLY, CDR2 FYNNEI. This CDR3 region has 10 residues. V was pared by 3 bases and J by 10 bases, with 7 bases between. This CDR3 reads CASSDNSQYF. The CDR3 region has the DNA TGTGCCAGCAGTGACAATTCCCAGTACTTC. Full variable domain (rest looked up from reference TRBV2 and TRBJ2-7): EPEVTQTPSHQVTQMGQEVILRCVPISNHLYFYWYRQILGQKVEFLVSFYNNEISEKSEIFDDQFSVERPDGSNFTLKIRSTKLEDSAMYFCASSDNSQYFGPGTRLTVT.

The V call is TRBV9, the J call TRBJ2-7; D is perhaps TRBD1 (6 bases). With 1 base removed from V and 2 bases from J, the gap between germline ends came to 16 bases. Germline CDR1 SGDLS, CDR2 YYNGEE. This CDR3 is 16 amino acids long. The CDR3 region is CASSVSPGVGTYEQYF. CDR3 nucleotide sequence: TGTGCCAGCAGCGTATCCCCAGGGGTCGGAACCTACGAGCAGTACTTC.

CDR3 protein: CASSSGGQRMEAFF. The CDR3 bases are TGTGCCAGCAGTTCAGGGGGCCAGAGGATGGAAGCTTTCTTT. The chain combines TRBV28 with TRBJ1-1; TRBD1 matches at 8 bases. Germline CDR1 MDHEN, CDR2 SYDVKM. Trimming cost V 4 bases and J 8 bases; bases outside gene matches: 9. CDR3 length: 14 residues.

The rearrangement links TRBV6-1 to TRBJ1-5, with 7 positions matching TRBD1. CDR1 is MNHNS and CDR2 is SASEGT in the germline V gene. J gave up 5 bases and V 7 bases, and 5 bases lay outside the gene matches. The CDR3 is 13 residues long. The CDR3 sequence: CASKGGIDQPQHF. The CDR3 DNA sequence: TGTGCCAGCAAAGGGGGCATCGATCAGCCCCAGCATTTT.

This chain joins TRBV7-9 and TRBJ2-7, with 7 bases lining up with TRBD1. This CDR3 region has 14 residues. CDR1 is SEHNR and CDR2 is FQNEAQ in the germline V gene (reference sequence). Trimming removed 1 base from V and 2 bases from J; junction bases left unmatched: 2. The chain's CDR3 is CASSLDGTAYEQYF. DNA for the CDR3: TGTGCCAGCAGCTTAGACGGGACAGCCTACGAGCAGTACTTC. The variable domain in full, completed from reference TRBV7-9 and TRBJ2-7, reads DTGVSQNPRHKITKRGQNVTFRCDPISEHNRLYWYRQTLGQGPEFLTYFQNEAQLEKSRLLSDRFSAERPKGSFSTLEIQRTEQGDSAMYLCASSLDGTAYEQYFGPGTRLTVT.

The genes are TRBV27 and TRBJ1-3; a weak D match, TRBD1 (5 bases). There are 15 residues in the CDR3. V shed 5 bases and J shed 3 bases, with 14 bases lying between them. The V gene's germline CDR1 is MNHEY and CDR2 SMNVEV (reference sequence). The DNA of the CDR3 is TGTGCCAGCAGTCCGGGACTAAAGGGTGGAAACACCATATATTTT. It specifies CASSPGLKGGNTIYF.

The rearrangement uses TRBV18 and TRBJ1-5; tentative D call: TRBD1 (6 bases). The ends were cut back, 6 bases at V and 5 bases at J, with 17 bases in the middle. The CDR3 runs to 15 residues. Germline V gene lookup returns CDR1 KGHSH and CDR2 LQKENI. CDR3 sequence: CASSVQGLRDQPQHF. The DNA for the CDR3 is TGTGCCAGCTCCGTTCAGGGGCTGCGAGATCAGCCCCAGCATTTT.

The rearrangement links TRBV7-2 to TRBJ2-7; tentative D call: TRBD2 (6 bases). CDR1 is SGHTA and CDR2 is FQGNSA in the germline V gene. This CDR3 has 12 amino acids. V was trimmed by 5 bases and J by 9 bases, leaving 14 bases between them. CDR3 protein: CASSHDGGRQYF. Here the CDR3 DNA reads TGTGCCAGCAGCCACGATGGAGGGAGGCAGTACTTC.

A single count supports this clone. The chain joins TRBV4-3 to TRBJ2-1; D might be TRBD2 (7 bases). Between the trimmed V and J ends, which lost 2 bases and 0 bases, there was a span of 11 bases. Germline lookup yields CDR1 LGHNA and CDR2 YSLEER. This CDR3 has 16 amino acids. The CDR3: CASSQLADSSYNEQFF. The CDR3 DNA is TGCGCCAGCAGCCAACTAGCGGACAGCTCCTACAATGAGCAGTTCTTC.

The V and J genes are TRBV5-1 and TRBJ2-7, with TRBD2 matching 7 bases. This CDR3 comprises 13 residues. The germline V gene encodes CDR1 SGHRS and CDR2 YFSETQ. With V trimmed by 2 bases and J by 5 bases, 4 bases remained unmatched. CDR3 nucleotides: TGCGCCAGCAGCTTAAGCGGGATCGACGAGCAGTACTTC. Amino acid sequence: CASSLSGIDEQYF.

The CDR3 DNA follows: TGTGCCAGTTCAGCGACAGGGGGAGACACAGATACGCAGTATTTT. It codes for CASSATGGDTDTQYF. The chain recombines TRBV6-1 with TRBJ2-3; TRBD1 aligns across 9 bases. Germline assignment: CDR1 MNHNS and CDR2 SASEGT. This CDR3 contains 15 residues. V shed 9 bases and J 2 bases; nucleotides not matched to a gene: 9.

This clone was found once. The J gene is TRBJ2-2, the V gene TRBV11-2; 7 bases fit TRBD2. CDR1 and CDR2 (germline): SGHAT, FQNNGV. The CDR3 spans 17 residues. After removal of 5 bases from V and 5 bases from J, the junction contained 14 bases not matched to a gene. CDR3 in amino acids: CASSPPRWEGSTGELFF. DNA of the CDR3: TGTGCCAGCAGCCCTCCCCGGTGGGAGGGGAGTACCGGGGAGCTGTTTTTT.

The chain couples TRBV5-1 to TRBJ1-6; 8 bases agree with TRBD1. Losses at the gene ends were 2 bases for V and 14 bases for J; bases not matched to a gene: 6. The CDR3 covers 13 residues. Germline-derived CDR1 and CDR2 are SGHRS and YFSETQ. In DNA form, the CDR3 reads TGCGCCAGCAGCTTAGGGGACAGGCAAACCCTCCACTTT. Its protein is CASSLGDRQTLHF.

This clone was seen more than once but under ten times. The rearrangement links TRBV11-2 to TRBJ1-2; D may be TRBD1 (6 bases). Germline V gene sequence: CDR1 SGHAT, CDR2 FQNNGV. V dropped 5 bases and J dropped 0 bases, with 10 bases sitting between them. The CDR3 loop spans 14 amino acids. CDR3 coding DNA: TGTGCCAGCAGCCCCGGGACACCTAACTATGGCTACACCTTC. Amino acids: CASSPGTPNYGYTF.

The chain combines TRBV19 with TRBJ2-3; 9 nucleotides line up with TRBD2. The ends lost 7 bases at V and 1 base at J; junction bases unmatched: 6. CDR1 is LNHDA, CDR2 SQIVND, per germline (reference sequence). CDR3 length equals 15 residues. The CDR3 DNA sequence: TGTGCCAGTATCCCCGGCGGGGGGGGCACAGATACGCAGTATTTT. Protein: CASIPGGGGTDTQYF.

CDR3 DNA sequence: TGCGCCAGCAGCCGTAGGACTAGCGGGATTAATGAGCAGTTCTTC. Protein: CASSRRTSGINEQFF. This chain joins TRBV5-1 and TRBJ2-1; 12 bases are a match to TRBD2. CDR3 length: 15 amino acids. V dropped 4 bases and J dropped 7; count of bases not matched to a gene: 6. Germline V gene sequence: CDR1 SGHRS, CDR2 YFSETQ. The full variable domain, rest sourced from reference TRBV5-1 and TRBJ2-1, is KAGVTQTPRYLIKTRGQQVTLSCSPISGHRSVSWYQQTPGQGLQFLFEYFSETQRNKGNFPGRFSGRQFSNSRSEMNVSTLELGDSALYLCASSRRTSGINEQFFGPGTRLTVL.

In this sample, this clone turned up once. The J gene is TRBJ1-4, the V gene TRBV28; 7 nucleotides line up with TRBD1. J lost 6 bases, V lost 1 base, and 8 bases had no gene match. This CDR3 is 16 amino acids long. Germline CDR1 and CDR2: MDHEN and SYDVKM. CDR3 amino acids: CASSLLASGTDEKLFF. The CDR3 DNA follows: TGTGCCAGCAGTTTATTGGCCTCTGGGACAGATGAAAAACTGTTTTTT.

The sample holds a few counts of this clone. This chain joins TRBV6-5 and TRBJ2-3; D might be TRBD2 (7 bases). The CDR3 sequence is 13 residues long. The V and J ends lost 6 bases and 6 bases respectively, with 13 bases between them. Germline CDR1 MNHEY, CDR2 SVGAGI. CDR3 in amino acids: CASRFRGADTQYF. In DNA form, the CDR3 reads TGTGCCAGCAGATTCCGGGGGGCTGATACGCAGTATTTT.

This sequence joins TRBV29-1 and TRBJ2-5, with TRBD2 matching 10 bases. The CDR3 loop spans 13 amino acids. Germline V CDR1 and CDR2: SQVTM, ANQGSEA. The ends lost 6 bases at V and 4 bases at J; junction bases unmatched: 5. CDR3 amino acids: CSVTTSGLETQYF. The CDR3 DNA reads TGCAGCGTGACGACTAGCGGGCTAGAGACCCAGTACTTC.